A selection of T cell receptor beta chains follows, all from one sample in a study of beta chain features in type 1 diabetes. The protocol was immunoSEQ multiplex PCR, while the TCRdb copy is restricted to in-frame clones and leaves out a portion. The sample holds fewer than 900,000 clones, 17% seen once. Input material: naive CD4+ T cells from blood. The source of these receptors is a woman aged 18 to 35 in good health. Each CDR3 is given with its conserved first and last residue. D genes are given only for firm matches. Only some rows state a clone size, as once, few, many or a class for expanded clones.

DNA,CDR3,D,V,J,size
TGTGCCAGCAGCAGGGACAGGGGTAATGAAAAACTGTTTTTT,CASSRDRGNEKLFF,TRBD1,TRBV7-2,TRBJ1-4,many
TGTGCCAGCAGCCTGTCGGTGGGCTTAGGGAATACGCAGTATTTT,CASSLSVGLGNTQYF,.,TRBV27,TRBJ2-3,few
TGTGCCAGCACTTCCCTAGATGGTTACGAGCAGTACTTC,CASTSLDGYEQYF,.,TRBV7-8,TRBJ2-7,.
TGTGCCAGCAGCGGGACTATGTATAACAATGAGCAGTTCTTC,CASSGTMYNNEQFF,TRBD2,TRBV7-9,TRBJ2-1,few
TGTGCCAGCAGCCAAATGGGCGGGAGTAGCTTCAATGAGCAGTTCTTC,CASSQMGGSSFNEQFF,TRBD2,TRBV14,TRBJ2-1,.
TGTGCCAGCAGCCTAAGGACTAGGGATGAGCAGTTCTTC,CASSLRTRDEQFF,TRBD2,TRBV2,TRBJ2-1,.
TGTGCCAGCAGCTTGGGCCGGCAAAAGAACACCGGGGAGCTGTTTTTT,CASSLGRQKNTGELFF,.,TRBV5-6,TRBJ2-2,.
TGTGCCAGCAGCTTCCGTCCCAACTACGAGCAGTACTTC,CASSFRPNYEQYF,.,TRBV5-6,TRBJ2-7,.
TGTGCCAGCTCCCGCGCCTCGACTTTACTGGAGCAGTACTTC,CASSRASTLLEQYF,.,TRBV18,TRBJ2-7,.
TGTGCCAGCTCTTTGGACGGGCATCAGCCCCAGCATTTT,CASSLDGHQPQHF,.,TRBV18,TRBJ1-5,once
TGTGCCAGCAGCTTAGGTAATCGGGACACGGGAGATACGCAGTATTTT,CASSLGNRDTGDTQYF,.,TRBV7-9,TRBJ2-3,once
TGTGCCAGCAGCTTAGGGCAGGTAGAGACCCAGTACTTC,CASSLGQVETQYF,.,TRBV7-2,TRBJ2-5,few
TGCGCCAGCAGCCAAGATTTTCGGCAACGGACGGCCAACAATGAGCAGTTCTTC,CASSQDFRQRTANNEQFF,.,TRBV4-3,TRBJ2-1,.
TGTGCCAGCAGCTTATTAGGCCCACCCTCGGAGACCCAGTACTTC,CASSLLGPPSETQYF,.,TRBV7-3,TRBJ2-5,few
TGTGCCAGCAGCTTAGCCGGACGGGGGGCGAAAGCCTACGAGCAGTACTTC,CASSLAGRGAKAYEQYF,.,TRBV11-2,TRBJ2-7,.
TGTGCCAGCTCACATCCACTAGCGGGGGTATACGAGCAGTACTTC,CASSHPLAGVYEQYF,TRBD2,TRBV18,TRBJ2-7,once
TGTGCCAGCAGTTTTTACAGGGGGAGCTACGAGCAGTACTTC,CASSFYRGSYEQYF,TRBD1,TRBV6-6,TRBJ2-7,.
TGTGCCAGCAGTTCTGACCGGGAGGGTTACAATGAGCAGTTCTTC,CASSSDREGYNEQFF,TRBD2,TRBV7-9,TRBJ2-1,few
TGTGCCAGCATTGGGCAGGGCGTCGGTGAGCAGTTCTTC,CASIGQGVGEQFF,.,TRBV2,TRBJ2-1,.
TGTGCCAGCAGCGACAGAGCCAGGGGCAGAGCGACACTCACGCATACGCAGTATTTT,CASSDRARGRATLTHTQYF,.,TRBV11-2,TRBJ2-3,.
TGTGCCAGCAGTGAATTCATGAGCAATCAGCCCCAGCATTTT,CASSEFMSNQPQHF,.,TRBV25-1,TRBJ1-5,few
TGCGCCAGCAGCCCGGGCCGGGACAGGGACAAAAATGAGCAGTTCTTC,CASSPGRDRDKNEQFF,TRBD1,TRBV5-1,TRBJ2-1,few
TGTGCCAGCAGTTTACGAGCGGGAGGATATCAAGAGACCCAGTACTTC,CASSLRAGGYQETQYF,TRBD2,TRBV27,TRBJ2-5,.
TGTGCCAGCAGTGGTCCGCCAACCTACGAGCAGTACTTC,CASSGPPTYEQYF,.,TRBV6-5,TRBJ2-7,few
TGTGCCAGCAGCGTAGAAGGGGAGAGGGAGCAGTACTTC,CASSVEGEREQYF,.,TRBV9,TRBJ2-7,.
TGTGCCAGCAGCTTACTGATTCTAGCAGTTAATGAGCAGTTCTTC,CASSLLILAVNEQFF,.,TRBV7-2,TRBJ2-1,.
TGTGCCAGCAGCCAGCAGGGGGATACCGAGCAGTACTTC,CASSQQGDTEQYF,TRBD1,TRBV14,TRBJ2-7,.
TGCAGCGTGGGGGGGACTAGTAGCCGTGAGCAGTTCTTC,CSVGGTSSREQFF,TRBD2,TRBV29-1,TRBJ2-1,.
TGTGCCAGCAGTGGAGGAGCAACTAATGAAAAACTGTTTTTT,CASSGGATNEKLFF,.,TRBV25-1,TRBJ1-4,few
TGTGCCACCAGCAGAGATTTACAGGCTAACTATGGCTACACCTTC,CATSRDLQANYGYTF,.,TRBV15,TRBJ1-2,.
TGTGCCAGCAGCACGACAGGTCCGACTAATGAAAAACTGTTTTTT,CASSTTGPTNEKLFF,.,TRBV7-9,TRBJ1-4,.
TGTGCCAGCAGTGAAGCGGTCCCCTACAATGAGCAGTTCTTC,CASSEAVPYNEQFF,.,TRBV6-1,TRBJ2-1,.
TGTGCCAGCAGTGAAGCGCGTCATCAGGGACGTATCGGGGAGCTGTTTTTT,CASSEARHQGRIGELFF,.,TRBV10-3,TRBJ2-2,.
TGTGCCAGCAGCTTAGGATTTGCCGGGACAGGCAACATTCAGTACTTC,CASSLGFAGTGNIQYF,TRBD1,TRBV7-9,TRBJ2-4,few
TGTGCCAGCAGCTCACAGAATATGAACACTGAAGCTTTCTTT,CASSSQNMNTEAFF,.,TRBV5-5,TRBJ1-1,few
TGTGCCAGCTCAGGTTACGGGATACTTGGCTCCTACAATGAGCAGTTCTTC,CASSGYGILGSYNEQFF,.,TRBV18,TRBJ2-1,.
TGTGCCAGCAGCCTAAAGACCTCCACAGATACGCAGTATTTT,CASSLKTSTDTQYF,.,TRBV27,TRBJ2-3,few
TGTGCCAGTAACCGCGCGGGAACAGGGGTGAACTATGGCTACACCTTC,CASNRAGTGVNYGYTF,TRBD1,TRBV19,TRBJ1-2,.
TGTGCCAGCAGAGGGGACAGCACCTACGAGCAGTACTTC,CASRGDSTYEQYF,TRBD1,TRBV6-5,TRBJ2-7,few
TGTGCCACCCAGCCCCCGGGGGCTGAGCAGTTCTTC,CATQPPGAEQFF,.,TRBV6-5,TRBJ2-1,.
TGTGCCATCAGTGATCAGGGCGGCGCTGAAGCTTTCTTT,CAISDQGGAEAFF,.,TRBV10-3,TRBJ1-1,few
TGCGCCAGCAGCCTTGGGGGAGGGTCCTACAATGAGCAGTTCTTC,CASSLGGGSYNEQFF,TRBD2,TRBV5-1,TRBJ2-1,.
TGTGCCAGCTCACCACGGCTAGCGGGAGAGGATGAGCAGTTCTTC,CASSPRLAGEDEQFF,TRBD2,TRBV18,TRBJ2-1,few
TGTGCCAGCAGCTTACGGGCCGGACGTTCCGCTGGGGCCAACGTCCTGACTTTC,CASSLRAGRSAGANVLTF,.,TRBV7-3,TRBJ2-6,.
TGTGCCAGCAGTTCACAGGTGGGGGGACAAGAGACCCAGTACTTC,CASSSQVGGQETQYF,.,TRBV28,TRBJ2-5,.
TGTGCCAGCAGCTTCACAGGGGCTGGGAGCAATGAGCAGTTCTTC,CASSFTGAGSNEQFF,TRBD1,TRBV5-8,TRBJ2-1,few